These 26 T cell receptor beta chains share one sample of origin, sequenced in a study of cytomegalovirus exposure and HLA in healthy donors. Vbeta (60) and Jbeta (13) primers were used in the PCR. Some clones are missing from TCRdb's copy, which holds only in-frame ones; the method was immunoSEQ multiplex PCR. The sample has around 150,000 clones, about 74% seen once. The specimen was PBMCs. The receptors here all came from a man aged 25 to 40 in good health and CMV-seronegative.

This clone was detected once. The rearrangement links TRBV19 to TRBJ1-3; D call uncertain. This CDR3 has 15 residues. From germline, CDR1 is LNHDA and CDR2 SQIVND (reference sequence). Trimming pared 3 bases from V and 0 bases from J, leaving 9 bases between. CDR3 nucleotide sequence: TGTGCCAGTAGTATCTTCAGCGCCTCTGGAAACACCATATATTTT. Protein product: CASSIFSASGNTIYF.

This clone has only a few counts. The chain employs TRBV5-6 and TRBJ2-2; 10 nucleotides align to TRBD2. The CDR3 has 17 residues. Unmatched junction bases numbered 6, after V lost 2 bases and J lost 2 bases. The V gene's germline CDR1 is SGHDT and CDR2 YYEEEE. The CDR3 bases are TGTGCCAGCAGCTTTAGGACTAGCGGAGAAAACACCGGGGAGCTGTTTTTT. The encoded protein is CASSFRTSGENTGELFF.

The genes are TRBV7-9 and TRBJ1-4; D is unclear. Germline values: CDR1 SEHNR, CDR2 FQNEAQ (reference sequence). V was shortened by 5 bases and J by 7 bases, with 14 bases between the two germline ends. The CDR3 loop spans 14 amino acids. CDR3 nucleotides: TGTGCCAGCAGCCCCCTGGCCGGAGGTGAAAAACTGTTTTTT. Translation: CASSPLAGGEKLFF.

The CDR3 sequence: CASSQVAGTVHEQYF. CDR3 DNA sequence: TGTGCCAGCAGCCAAGTAGCGGGTACGGTGCACGAGCAGTACTTC. The chain has TRBV4-2 and TRBJ2-7; 7 bases are a match to TRBD2. CDR3 length: 15 residues. Trimming at V came to 1 base and at J to 5 bases, leaving 8 bases not matched to a gene. Germline V gene lookup returns CDR1 LGHNA and CDR2 YNFKEQ.

The chain uses TRBV28 and TRBJ1-5; the D gene is possibly TRBD1 (6 bases). With 7 bases removed from V and 3 bases from J, the gap between germline ends came to 13 bases. The V gene's germline CDR1 is MDHEN and CDR2 SYDVKM. The CDR3 length is 14 residues. CDR3 nucleotides: TGTGCCAGCACCTGGGGACACACCAATCAGCCCCAGCATTTT. It translates to CASTWGHTNQPQHF.

Here the CDR3 DNA reads TGCGCCAGCAGCCAAGATACGTCTCGTTGGACAGGGGATCATGGCGAGCAGTACTTC. Translation gives CASSQDTSRWTGDHGEQYF. J is TRBJ2-7 and V is TRBV4-1, with 9 bases matching TRBD1. CDR1 and CDR2 (germline): MGHRA, YSYEKL. The CDR3 has 19 residues. V lost 0 bases to trimming and J lost 6 bases; unmatched junction nucleotides: 18.

The rearrangement uses TRBV5-1 and TRBJ2-7; 8 nucleotides align to TRBD2. Germline values: CDR1 SGHRS, CDR2 YFSETQ. V lost 2 bases, J lost 3 bases, and 7 bases stayed unmatched. The CDR3 length is 15 residues. The CDR3 DNA follows: TGCGCCAGCAGCTTAAGCGGGAGTAATGTCTACGAGCAGTACTTC. Protein sequence: CASSLSGSNVYEQYF.

The J gene is TRBJ1-1, the V gene TRBV7-2, with TRBD1 matching 8 bases. CDR3 length: 15 amino acids. Germline trimming cut 3 bases from V and 1 base from J; bases unmatched to any gene: 4. Germline V gene data show CDR1 as SGHTA and CDR2 as FQGNSA. CDR3 in amino acids: CASSFMGTGNTEAFF. The CDR3 nucleotides read TGTGCCAGCAGCTTTATGGGGACAGGGAACACTGAAGCTTTCTTT.

In its sample, this clone was seen a few times. This chain uses TRBV30 with TRBJ2-3; D call uncertain. Per the germline V gene, CDR1 is GTSNPN and CDR2 is SVGIG (reference sequence). The length of the CDR3 is 14 residues. Between the trimmed V and J ends, which lost 4 bases and 1 base, there was a span of 12 bases. The CDR3 DNA reads TGTGCCTGGAAGTGGTCCCGGGGCACAGATACGCAGTATTTT. It yields the protein CAWKWSRGTDTQYF.

The V call is TRBV6-5, the J call TRBJ1-4; D unresolved. The CDR3 totals 15 residues. The V end was cut by 0 bases, the J end by 6 bases, with 11 bases between. Germline V CDR1 and CDR2: MNHEY, SVGAGI. The CDR3 bases are TGTGCCAGCAGTTACTCGAGACCGCGGGATGAAAAACTGTTTTTT. It encodes CASSYSRPRDEKLFF.

The rearrangement joins TRBV27 to TRBJ2-1; 12 nucleotides match TRBD2. The CDR3 has 15 residues. The ends lost 6 bases at V and 9 bases at J; junction bases unmatched: 9. The germline V gene has CDR1 MNHEY and CDR2 SMNVEV (reference sequence). CDR3 residues: CASSSTSGSGGEQFF. As DNA, the CDR3 is TGTGCCAGCAGCTCGACTAGCGGGAGTGGCGGTGAGCAGTTCTTC.

The chain has TRBV27 and TRBJ2-2, with D perhaps TRBD2 (7 bases). The length of the CDR3 is 15 residues. The germline V and J ends were trimmed by 6 bases and 3 bases, with 14 bases remaining between them. Germline assignment: CDR1 MNHEY and CDR2 SMNVEV (reference sequence). The CDR3 region has the DNA TGTGCCAGCAGCTTCGGGGGGCGCGACACCGGGGAGCTGTTTTTT. Its protein product is CASSFGGRDTGELFF.

This clone has more than one count but fewer than ten. J is TRBJ2-7 and V is TRBV2; D may be TRBD2 (6 bases). V dropped 1 base and J dropped 4 bases, with 14 bases sitting between them. This CDR3 spans 15 amino acids. Germline-derived CDR1 and CDR2 are SNHLY and FYNNEI. CDR3: CASSEGAGYTYEQYF. CDR3 in DNA: TGTGCCAGCAGTGAAGGTGCGGGATACACTTACGAGCAGTACTTC.

The V and J genes are TRBV9 and TRBJ2-1; 9 bases fit TRBD2. The CDR3 totals 14 residues. Per the germline V gene, CDR1 is SGDLS and CDR2 is YYNGEE. V was pared by 3 bases and J by 7 bases, with 5 bases of the junction left unmatched. The CDR3 here is CASSDAGGLNEQFF. CDR3 in DNA: TGTGCCAGCAGCGATGCGGGAGGGTTGAATGAGCAGTTCTTC.

J is TRBJ2-7 and V is TRBV11-2, with D possibly TRBD1 on 5 matching bases. V lost 0 bases, J lost 0 bases, and 12 bases lay in between. The CDR3 has 16 residues. Germline V gene sequence: CDR1 SGHAT, CDR2 FQNNGV. For the CDR3, the DNA is TGTGCCAGCAGCTTAGAGCCCCAACAGGTCTCCTACGAGCAGTACTTC. This sequence encodes CASSLEPQQVSYEQYF.

V usage is TRBV15 and J usage is TRBJ2-1; 9 bases agree with TRBD2. The CDR3 has 17 amino acids. The ends lost 2 bases at V and 4 bases at J; junction bases unmatched: 9. Per the germline V gene, CDR1 is LNHNV and CDR2 is YYDKDF (reference sequence). The CDR3 protein is CATSRPSGALIYNEQFF. The CDR3 DNA sequence: TGTGCCACCAGCAGACCTAGCGGGGCCCTTATTTACAATGAGCAGTTCTTC. The full variable domain, with the rest looked up from reference TRBV15 and TRBJ2-1, is DAMVIQNPRYQVTQFGKPVTLSCSQTLNHNVMYWYQQKSSQAPKLLFHYYDKDFNNEADTPDNFQSRRPNTSFCFLDIRSPGLGDTAMYLCATSRPSGALIYNEQFFGPGTRLTVL.

V and J are TRBV28 and TRBJ2-3; 11 bases map to TRBD2. The CDR3 consists of 16 residues. Germline loops: CDR1 MDHEN, CDR2 SYDVKM. The V and J ends lost 3 bases and 4 bases, in that order; junction bases with no gene match: 6. The CDR3 coding sequence is TGTGCCAGCAGTTTTATGACTAGCGGGGATCCAGATACGCAGTATTTT. Amino acids: CASSFMTSGDPDTQYF.

The gene calls are TRBV5-1 and TRBJ2-5, with 11 bases fitting TRBD2. CDR1 is SGHRS, CDR2 YFSETQ, per germline. Losses at the gene ends were 7 bases for V and 5 bases for J; bases not matched to a gene: 10. The CDR3 is 15 residues long. Here the CDR3 DNA reads TGCGCCAGCCGACTAGCGGGAAGTATGCGGGAGACCCAGTACTTC. The encoded protein is CASRLAGSMRETQYF.

The chain couples TRBV5-6 to TRBJ1-1, with D hard to call. From germline, CDR1 is SGHDT and CDR2 YYEEEE. This CDR3 is built from 11 residues. V dropped 4 bases and J dropped 3 bases, with 4 bases sitting between them. The CDR3 region has the DNA TGTGCCAGCAGCCTATACACTGAAGCTTTCTTT. Translated, it gives CASSLYTEAFF. The full variable domain, rest sourced from reference TRBV5-6 and TRBJ1-1, is DAGVTQSPTHLIKTRGQQVTLRCSPKSGHDTVSWYQQALGQGPQFIFQYYEEEERQRGNFPDRFSGHQFPNYSSELNVNALLLGDSALYLCASSLYTEAFFGQGTRLTVV.

In this sample, this clone turned up a few times. This chain connects TRBV25-1 to TRBJ2-3; possibly TRBD2 for D (6 bases). V lost 1 base and J lost 4, with 9 bases in between. The CDR3 is 14 amino acids. Germline loops: CDR1 MGHDK, CDR2 SYGVNS. CDR3 loop: CASSEWGEADTQYF. Here the CDR3 DNA reads TGTGCCAGCAGTGAATGGGGGGAGGCAGATACGCAGTATTTT. Complete variable domain (other parts from reference TRBV25-1 and TRBJ2-3): EADIYQTPRYLVIGTGKKITLECSQTMGHDKMYWYQQDPGMELHLIHYSYGVNSTEKGDLSSESTVSRIRTEHFPLTLESARPSHTSQYLCASSEWGEADTQYFGPGTRLTVL.

The chain carries TRBV30 and TRBJ2-5; D is unresolved. The J call may be mistaken, given a closer DNA end match to TRBJ2-7. The CDR3 length is 14 residues. CDR1 is GTSNPN and CDR2 is SVGIG in the germline V gene (reference sequence). CDR3 nucleotide sequence: TGTGCCTGGAGTGTTCGTCTACCCCCCTACGAGCAGTACTTC. Residues: CAWSVRLPPYEQYF.

This clone came up a few times. The chain couples TRBV6-5 to TRBJ1-1; 8 bases align to TRBD1. V was clipped by 4 bases and J by 1 base; unmatched bases: 8. The CDR3 contains 16 residues. Germline CDR1 reads MNHEY; CDR2 reads SVGAGI. The CDR3 sequence: CASSSARGLWNTEAFF. In DNA form, the CDR3 reads TGTGCCAGCAGTTCCGCCAGGGGGCTTTGGAACACTGAAGCTTTCTTT.

This clone was observed a few times. CDR3 protein: CASSYSLRAQETQYF. As DNA, the CDR3 is TGTGCCAGCAGTTACTCCCTCAGGGCGCAAGAGACCCAGTACTTC. The genes are TRBV6-5 and TRBJ2-5, with D perhaps TRBD1 (5 bases). Trimming removed 0 bases at V and 2 bases at J, with 10 bases between. This CDR3 is 15 amino acids long. CDR1 is MNHEY and CDR2 is SVGAGI in the germline V gene.

CDR3 region: CSVAYRAGALAGAQYNEQFF. The CDR3 DNA reads as TGCAGCGTTGCCTACAGGGCGGGGGCACTAGCGGGAGCCCAGTACAATGAGCAGTTCTTC. The J gene is TRBJ2-1, the V gene TRBV29-1, with 11 bases fitting TRBD2. The CDR3 covers 20 residues. The junction had 21 bases not matched to a gene; V was cut back by 4 bases and J by 4 bases. Germline loops: CDR1 SQVTM, CDR2 ANQGSEA.

This chain links TRBV5-1 with TRBJ2-3, with D perhaps matching TRBD2 (6 bases). CDR3 length equals 19 residues. Germline V gene lookup returns CDR1 SGHRS and CDR2 YFSETQ. Trimming took off 4 bases at V and 0 bases at J, with 24 bases between the two ends. CDR3 amino acids: CASSIEPSPGTSSTDTQYF. CDR3 nucleotides: TGCGCCAGCAGCATCGAACCGTCACCAGGGACTTCTAGCACAGATACGCAGTATTTT.

The chain links TRBV12-5 to TRBJ2-7; 12 bases agree with TRBD2. With 1 base clipped from V and 7 bases from J, the junction kept 5 bases outside the gene matches. Germline V gene data show CDR1 as LGHNT and CDR2 as FRNRAP. The CDR3 totals 15 residues. The CDR3 nucleotides read TGTGCTAGTGGTTTGGGACTAGCGGGAGTGAGTGAGCAGTACTTC. Translation: CASGLGLAGVSEQYF.